One and the same sample provided the 26 T cell receptor beta chains below, sequenced in a study of spatial heterogeneity in lung cancer. General study results and limits: One measure, the expanded intratumoral alpha and beta TCR count, tracked tumor mutation counts.

Regarding time point: sample taken at primary tumor resection. For these TCRs, the target antigens are not known. TCRdb re-called the 5' RACE reads with MiXCR, one entry per CDR3 protein. The repertoire holds about 11,000 distinct CDR3 sequences, with approximately 11% as singletons. Sequences were derived from lung tumor tissue, sampled at surgery. These receptors all stem from a male donor with early-stage non-small cell lung cancer.

This clonotype ranks as medium-sized (0.01 to 0.1%). The chain joins TRBV12-3 or TRBV12-4 to TRBJ1-6, with no clear D. V shed 6 bases and J shed 6 bases, with 18 bases lying between them. CDR3 length equals 16 residues. The CDR3 region is CASRSDLTSANSPLHF. CDR3 nucleotide sequence: TGTGCCAGCAGATCTGACCTGACAAGCGCTAATTCACCCCTCCACTTT.

This clonotype was found a few times. A read error may account for a junction end that differs from germline. V is TRBV11-3 and J is TRBJ2-7, with D uncertain. This CDR3 region has 9 residues. The germline CDR1 and CDR2 sequences are SGHNT and YENEEA. CDR3 nucleotide sequence: TGTGCCAGCAGCTTAGAACAGCACTTC. Protein product: CASSLEQHF.

In this sample, this clonotype turned up a few times. The rearrangement links TRBV5-1 to TRBJ2-7, with D possibly TRBD1 on 6 matching bases. The CDR3 covers 15 residues. Germline V lookup: CDR1 SGHRS, CDR2 YFSETQ. V was pared by 0 bases and J by 4 bases, with 14 bases between. Written as DNA, the CDR3 is TGCGCCAGCAGCTTGGAACCGAACAGGGCTTACGAGCAGTACTTC. As protein: CASSLEPNRAYEQYF.

This clonotype was seen a few times. The chain combines TRBV7-2 with TRBJ2-5; D uncertain. Germline V gene lookup returns CDR1 SGHTA and CDR2 FQGNSA. V gave up 1 base and J gave up 7 bases, with 10 bases separating them. The CDR3 contains 13 residues. CDR3 in DNA: TGTGCCAGCAGCTTAGACGAGCTTGGGACCCAGTACTTC. It codes for CASSLDELGTQYF.

This clonotype came up many times. V and J are TRBV7-2 and TRBJ2-5; D remains unclear. Germline V gives CDR1 SGHTA, CDR2 FQGNSA. The CDR3 is made up of 14 amino acids. With 1 base removed from V and 3 bases from J, the gap between germline ends came to 9 bases. As DNA, the CDR3 is TGTGCCAGCAGCTTAGAAACAGCCGAAGAGACCCAGTACTTC. This sequence encodes CASSLETAEETQYF.

This clonotype was observed a handful of times. This rearrangement joins TRBV3-1 to TRBJ2-5; D unclear. Trimming left V 0 bases short and J 2 bases short, with 25 bases between. The CDR3 spans 20 residues. The germline gives CDR1 LGHDT, CDR2 YNNKEL (reference sequence). CDR3 sequence reads: CASSQDLVATSTPTQETQYF. CDR3 DNA sequence: TGTGCCAGCAGCCAAGATCTCGTGGCAACGTCCACCCCCACGCAAGAGACCCAGTACTTC.

This clonotype is categorized as medium-sized. The J gene is TRBJ1-2, the V gene TRBV2; D not certain. Trimming took 1 base from V and 4 from J, leaving 4 bases between them. The CDR3 loop spans 12 amino acids. Germline V gene lookup returns CDR1 SNHLY and CDR2 FYNNEI. The CDR3 nucleotides read TGTGCCAGCAGTGAAGACAGCTATGGCTACACCTTC. It yields the protein CASSEDSYGYTF.

Ten or more counts support this clonotype. The gene calls are TRBV27 and TRBJ2-7; weak D call: TRBD1 (5 bases). CDR1 is MNHEY and CDR2 is SMNVEV in the germline V gene (reference sequence). The CDR3 loop spans 14 amino acids. Between the trimmed V and J ends, which lost 6 bases and 0 bases, there was a span of 12 bases. CDR3 nucleotide sequence: TGTGCCAGCAGACGAGACAGAAACTCCTACGAGCAGTACTTC. It translates to CASRRDRNSYEQYF.

This clonotype is categorized as medium-sized. The CDR3 protein is CASSLAGTPNSGANVLTF. The CDR3 bases are TGTGCCAGCAGCTTAGCGGGGACGCCAAACTCTGGGGCCAACGTCCTGACTTTC. This rearrangement joins TRBV7-2 to TRBJ2-6; D is possibly TRBD1 or TRBD2 (5 bases each). The V end lost 0 bases, the J end lost 0 bases, and 12 bases lay between the germline ends. The CDR3 spans 18 residues. Germline CDR1 and CDR2: SGHTA and FQGNSA.

This clonotype was detected a few times. The chain recombines TRBV5-1 with TRBJ2-5; 11 bases fit TRBD2. The CDR3 spans 16 residues. The ends lost 1 base at V and 9 bases at J; junction bases unmatched: 11. Germline CDR1 and CDR2: SGHRS and YFSETQ. The CDR3 region has the DNA TGCGCCAGCAGCTTGTCAACTAGCGGGGGAAATGAGGCCCAGTACTTC. Protein sequence: CASSLSTSGGNEAQYF.

This clonotype came up many times. The V call is TRBV5-1, the J call TRBJ2-1; TRBD1 matches 7 bases. The CDR3 runs to 15 residues. Germline trimming cut 0 bases from V and 3 bases from J; bases unmatched to any gene: 3. CDR1 is SGHRS, CDR2 YFSETQ, per germline. The CDR3 sequence is CASSLAQGSYNEQFF. CDR3 DNA sequence: TGCGCCAGCAGCTTGGCACAGGGGAGCTACAATGAGCAGTTCTTC.

V gene TRBV6-1 combines with J gene TRBJ2-2, with D hard to call. The CDR3 is 15 amino acids. CDR1 and CDR2 (germline): MNHNS, SASEGT. V lost 2 bases to trimming and J lost 0 bases, with 7 bases between them. The CDR3 DNA is TGTGCCAGCAGTGAAAGCTTTGCGAACACCGGGGAGCTGTTTTTT. The encoded protein is CASSESFANTGELFF.

The chain uses TRBV7-2 and TRBJ1-4, with 7 bases fitting TRBD1. Germline V CDR1 and CDR2: SGHTA, FQGNSA. The length of the CDR3 is 14 residues. V shed 2 bases, J shed 7 bases, and the junction held 4 bases outside the gene matches. CDR3 bases: TGTGCCAGCAGCTTACAGAAGGGGGCTGAAAAACTGTTTTTT. As protein: CASSLQKGAEKLFF.

This sequence joins TRBV7-9 and TRBJ2-7; D not certain. Germline V gene data show CDR1 as SEHNR and CDR2 as FQNEAQ (reference sequence). This CDR3 region has 12 residues. Trimming took 0 bases from V and 13 from J, leaving 13 bases between them. The CDR3 DNA reads TGTGCCAGCAGCTTAGCCGGGCACCCCGTCTACTTC. This encodes CASSLAGHPVYF.

This clonotype was observed a handful of times. DNA for the CDR3: TGTGCCAGCAGCCCCCGTGGAGACATGAACACTGAAGCTTTCTTT. It is translated as CASSPRGDMNTEAFF. The chain joins TRBV7-2 to TRBJ1-1; D uncertain. The CDR3 extends over 15 amino acids. V lost 5 bases and J lost 0, with 13 bases in between. CDR1 is SGHTA and CDR2 is FQGNSA in the germline V gene.

With respect to this clonotype: Mismatch with germline at one junction end may stem from a read error. The J gene is TRBJ2-7, the V gene TRBV20-1; D possibly matches TRBD1 or TRBD2 (6 bases each). The germline V gene has CDR1 DFQATT and CDR2 SNEGSKA (reference sequence). The CDR3 spans 14 residues. Here the CDR3 reads CGARTTGAAGEQYF. The CDR3 DNA sequence: TGCGGTGCTAGAACCACGGGGGCAGCTGGCGAGCAGTACTTC.

This clonotype was picked up a small number of times. The J gene is TRBJ2-5, the V gene TRBV20-1, with D possibly TRBD1 on 6 matching bases. The CDR3 extends over 11 amino acids. Germline V gene data show CDR1 as DFQATT and CDR2 as SNEGSKA (reference sequence). Trimming took off 8 bases at V and 4 bases at J, with 11 bases between the two ends. The CDR3 sequence: CSLQGRETQYF. The CDR3, as DNA: TGCAGTCTCCAGGGGCGAGAGACCCAGTACTTC.

Notes on this clonotype: A much larger clone lies one base from this, so it may be a read error. This chain uses TRBV6-6 with TRBJ1-1; no firm D call. The CDR3 runs 12 residues. Germline V gives CDR1 MNHNY, CDR2 SVGAGI (reference sequence). V was trimmed by 7 bases and J by 6 bases, leaving 12 bases between them. CDR3 protein: CASILSAPEAFF. CDR3 nucleotides: TGTGCCAGCATCCTCTCGGCACCTGAAGCTTTCTTT.

This clonotype was found many times. A single base separates this from a much larger clone, so it may be a read error. This rearrangement joins TRBV2 to TRBJ2-1; 12 nucleotides agree with TRBD2. CDR1 SNHLY and CDR2 FYNNEI come from the germline V gene. The CDR3 runs 16 residues. CDR3: CVSRQTSGSSYNEQFF. The CDR3 nucleotides are TGTGTCAGCAGACAGACTAGCGGGAGCTCCTACAATGAGCAGTTCTTC.

V and J are TRBV9 and TRBJ2-2; D is unclear. The CDR3 runs 16 residues. The germline V gene encodes CDR1 SGDLS and CDR2 YYNGEE. V was pared by 3 bases and J by 0 bases, with 12 bases between. CDR3 amino acids: CASSARASPNTGELFF. The CDR3, as DNA: TGTGCCAGCAGCGCAAGGGCCTCTCCGAACACCGGGGAGCTGTTTTTT.

The sample holds many counts of this clonotype. The chain recombines TRBV20-1 with TRBJ1-5; perhaps TRBD1 as D (5 bases). This CDR3 has 13 residues. The germline CDR1 and CDR2 sequences are DFQATT and SNEGSKA (reference sequence). V shed 7 bases and J shed 3 bases, with 13 bases lying between them. In DNA form, the CDR3 reads TGCAGTGGGAGGGCGGGGCCCAATCAGCCCCAGCATTTT. Amino acids: CSGRAGPNQPQHF.

This clonotype occurred a few times. CDR3 coding DNA: TGTGCCAGCTCCTTGACAGGGGGGTATGAGCAGTTCTTC. Translating it yields CASSLTGGYEQFF. V usage is TRBV18 and J usage is TRBJ2-1; TRBD1 matches at 9 bases. This CDR3 has 13 amino acids. Trimming removed 6 bases from V and 8 bases from J; junction bases left unmatched: 5. CDR1 and CDR2 (germline): KGHSH, LQKENI.

This clonotype is classed as medium-sized. J is TRBJ1-6 and V is TRBV9; D is uncertain. Germline V CDR1 and CDR2: SGDLS, YYNGEE. This CDR3 region has 15 residues. V was clipped by 1 base and J by 6 bases, with 11 bases between them. CDR3 DNA: TGTGCCAGCAGCGTAACCCCAGATCTTAATTCACCCCTCCACTTT. Amino acids: CASSVTPDLNSPLHF.

The rearrangement links TRBV5-4 to TRBJ2-5; D is perhaps TRBD1 or TRBD2 (6 bases each). The CDR3 totals 15 residues. The V gene lost 2 bases and the J gene lost 4 bases, with 15 bases spanning the gap. Germline values: CDR1 SGHNT, CDR2 YYREEE (reference sequence). The CDR3 is CASSLTTQGGETQYF. The CDR3 DNA follows: TGTGCCAGCAGCTTAACTACACAGGGAGGAGAGACCCAGTACTTC.

The table lists this clonotype with many counts. The chain joins TRBV28 to TRBJ1-3, with 7 positions matching TRBD1. CDR1 and CDR2 (germline): MDHEN, SYDVKM. The CDR3 has 17 residues. Trimming at V came to 5 bases and at J to 2 bases, leaving 12 bases not matched to a gene. This CDR3 is CASSPTTGSTAGNTIYF. The CDR3 DNA reads TGTGCCAGCAGTCCTACGACAGGGTCTACCGCTGGAAACACCATATATTTT.

This clonotype showed up just a few times. This chain uses TRBV6-6 with TRBJ1-6; D call uncertain. The CDR3 is 17 residues long. CDR1 MNHNY and CDR2 SVGAGI come from the germline V gene (reference sequence). Trimming stripped 0 bases from V and 10 bases from J, with 19 bases between. The chain's CDR3 is CASSYSQYKSPTSPLHF. CDR3 DNA: TGTGCCAGCAGTTACTCACAGTACAAGTCACCCACCTCACCCCTCCACTTT.